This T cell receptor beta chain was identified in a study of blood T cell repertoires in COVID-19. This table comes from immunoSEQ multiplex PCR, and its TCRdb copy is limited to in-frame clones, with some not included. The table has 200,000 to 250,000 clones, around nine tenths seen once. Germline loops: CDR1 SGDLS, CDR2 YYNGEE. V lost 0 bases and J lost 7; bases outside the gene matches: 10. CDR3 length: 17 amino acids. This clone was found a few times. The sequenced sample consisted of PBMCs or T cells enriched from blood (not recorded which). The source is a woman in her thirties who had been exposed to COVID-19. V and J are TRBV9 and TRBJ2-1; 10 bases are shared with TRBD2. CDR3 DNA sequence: TGTGCCAGCAGCGTAGCTACGGCTAGCGGGAGTATGAATGAGCAGTTCTTC. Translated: CASSVATASGSMNEQFF.